This T cell receptor (beta chain) was recovered during a study of blood T cell repertoires in COVID-19. Looking at the study overall: There were acute and convalescent COVID-19 samples, and they came from the United States, Italy and Spain. PBMCs, B-cell-depleted T cells, or T cells were the source of the cDNA or gDNA that made up the material.

Under the authors' procedure: Estimates of nucleated cell counts were drawn from the amplification of reference gene primers. The repertoire was sequenced with immunoSEQ multiplex PCR; TCRdb's copy has only in-frame clones and lacks some. V and J calls and clone size follow that table, whereas D and trimming were derived from the DNA. Of 70,000 or so clones in the sample, around 86% were seen once. Sequencing input: peripheral blood. The source is a man in his fifties with active COVID-19.

The CDR3 sequence: CASSGGLSYEQYF. The CDR3 DNA reads TGTGCCAGCAGTGGAGGGCTCTCCTACGAGCAGTACTTC. The chain links TRBV25-1 to TRBJ2-7, with TRBD2 as a possible D gene (5 bases). Per the germline V gene, CDR1 is MGHDK and CDR2 is SYGVNS. This CDR3 has 13 amino acids. V was trimmed by 4 bases and J by 0 bases, leaving 7 bases between them.